Listed below are T cell receptor beta chains from one sample, sequenced in a study of shared clonotypes between healthy human individuals. The repertoire was sequenced with immunoSEQ multiplex PCR; TCRdb's copy has only in-frame clones and lacks some. The sample yields roughly 1,500,000 clones, 98% seen once. Input material: naive CD4+ T cells sorted from blood. The receptors were gathered from a man aged 25-45 years in good health. Each CDR3 is given with its conserved first and last residue. D genes are given only for firm matches. Size is omitted from some rows. Given values are once, few, many or a class for expanded clones.

D gene,clone size,V gene,J gene,CDR3 DNA,CDR3 protein
TRBD2,-,TRBV29-1,TRBJ2-2,TGCAGCGTTGATCGCGCGGGAGGGTACGGGGAGCTGTTTTTT,CSVDRAGGYGELFF
TRBD1,-,TRBV5-1,TRBJ2-3,TGCGCCAGCAGCTTGTGGCCGGGACAGGGGACCACAGATACGCAGTATTTT,CASSLWPGQGTTDTQYF
-,-,TRBV12-2,TRBJ1-5,TGTGCAAGTCGAACCCGACAGGGTTTTCTCTTCCGCCAGCATTTT,CASRTRQGFLFRQHF
TRBD1,-,TRBV2,TRBJ2-1,TGTGCCAGCAGTATATCCGGGACAGGGTCCGGGGGCGATGAGCAGTTCTTC,CASSISGTGSGGDEQFF
TRBD1,-,TRBV29-1,TRBJ2-7,TGCAGCGTTGAAAGGGACAGGGGCTACGAGCAGTACTTC,CSVERDRGYEQYF
-,-,TRBV14,TRBJ2-1,TGTGCCAGCAGCCCTTACGGGGAGAGGCACAATGAGCAGTTCTTC,CASSPYGERHNEQFF
-,-,TRBV29-1,TRBJ1-1,TGCAGCTCGAGGGTATCACCCGCGAACACTGAAGCTTTCTTT,CSSRVSPANTEAFF
-,-,TRBV5-1,TRBJ1-2,TGCGCCAGCAGCTCGACCCTGACAGGTACTAAAGGCTACACCTTC,CASSSTLTGTKGYTF
-,once,TRBV29-1,TRBJ1-4,TGCAGCGTTGAAGAAGTACTTGGTGAAAAACTGTTTTTT,CSVEEVLGEKLFF
-,-,TRBV28,TRBJ2-2,TGTGCCAGCAGGGGACTGGTGGGGGCGCTGGGCACCGGGGAGCTGTTTTTT,CASRGLVGALGTGELFF
-,-,TRBV14,TRBJ2-5,TGTGCCAGCTCCCGGGGACTCACACAAGAGACCCAGTACTTC,CASSRGLTQETQYF
TRBD2,-,TRBV5-5,TRBJ2-7,TGTGCCAGCAGCTTGACGCGACTAGCGGGAGCCTACGAGCAGTACTTC,CASSLTRLAGAYEQYF
TRBD1,once,TRBV29-1,TRBJ2-7,TGCAGCGCCCGTGGGGGACAGGGGGCCTACGAGCAGTACTTC,CSARGGQGAYEQYF
-,-,TRBV5-1,TRBJ1-4,TGCGCCAGCAGCTTGGAACAGTTTAATGAAAAACTGTTTTTT,CASSLEQFNEKLFF
-,-,TRBV30,TRBJ1-4,TGTGCCTTGGACCCCTGGGAGAGCCATGAAAAACTGTTTTTT,CALDPWESHEKLFF
-,-,TRBV15,TRBJ2-4,TGTGCCACCAGCAGAGAAGGAGGTCCCCTATCCAAAAACATTCAGTACTTC,CATSREGGPLSKNIQYF
-,once,TRBV2,TRBJ2-5,TGTGCCACCAGCCAAGAGACCCAGTACTTC,CATSQETQYF
-,-,TRBV19,TRBJ1-1,TGTGCCAGCCCGGCCCCTGGTCGGAACACTGAAGCTTTCTTT,CASPAPGRNTEAFF
-,-,TRBV18,TRBJ1-3,TGTGCCAGCTCACCACTCCGCGCAGGGAACTTTGGAAACACCATATATTTT,CASSPLRAGNFGNTIYF
TRBD1,-,TRBV11-2,TRBJ2-7,TGTGCCAGCAGCCCACTCGGGACAGGGAACGAGCAGTACTTC,CASSPLGTGNEQYF
-,-,TRBV2,TRBJ1-5,TGTGCCAGCAGTGTGGCGGGACGAGTACATCAGCCCCAGCATTTT,CASSVAGRVHQPQHF
-,-,TRBV25-1,TRBJ1-4,TGTGCCAGCGGCACGCTCGGGGGTGCTAATGAAAAACTGTTTTTT,CASGTLGGANEKLFF
TRBD2,-,TRBV27,TRBJ2-1,TGTGCCAGCAGTCGGGACTACCTCAGCGGTGAGCAGTTCTTC,CASSRDYLSGEQFF